A selection of T cell receptor beta chains follows, all from one sample in a study of blood T cell repertoires in COVID-19. Generated by immunoSEQ multiplex PCR, the TCRdb table keeps only in-frame clones and is missing some. This table holds 300,000 to 450,000 clones, around 87% found once. The sample was PBMCs or T cells enriched from blood (not recorded which). These receptors came from a man aged 18 to 29 who had recovered from COVID-19. The CDR3 runs from the conserved cysteine through the conserved F or W. Fields, in order: D gene, J gene, clone size, V gene, CDR3 protein, CDR3 DNA. The D gene is left open where the match is weak. Expanded clones are given a class, and other clones once, few, many or no size at all.

-	TRBJ1-5	-	TRBV20-1	CSASAGRFNQPQHF	TGCAGTGCTAGTGCCGGCAGGTTCAATCAGCCCCAGCATTTT
TRBD1	TRBJ1-6	-	TRBV6-5	CASSYGDRDYSPLHF	TGTGCCAGCAGTTACGGGGACAGGGATTACTCACCCCTCCACTTT
TRBD1	TRBJ2-2	-	TRBV10-1	CASSGIQGAGELFF	TGCGCCAGCAGTGGAATCCAGGGGGCCGGGGAGCTGTTTTTT
TRBD2	TRBJ2-7	-	TRBV7-3	CASSPGLASTYEQYF	TGTGCCAGCAGCCCAGGACTAGCGTCTACCTACGAGCAGTACTTC
TRBD2	TRBJ2-7	-	TRBV6-5	CASSYSPSGHYEQYF	TGTGCCAGCAGTTACAGCCCTAGCGGACACTACGAGCAGTACTTC
TRBD2	TRBJ2-3	-	TRBV6-5	CASSRGLAGGHTQYF	TGTGCCAGCAGTCGGGGACTAGCGGGAGGCCATACGCAGTATTTT
-	TRBJ1-6	-	TRBV10-3	CAISEREPLNSPLHF	TGTGCCATCAGTGAGAGAGAACCATTGAATTCACCCCTCCACTTT
-	TRBJ2-5	-	TRBV5-1	CASSLEHPIQQTQYF	TGCGCCAGCAGCTTGGAACACCCGATACAACAGACCCAGTACTTC
-	TRBJ1-3	few	TRBV4-1	CASTTDSSSGNTIYF	TGCGCCAGCACCACTGACTCGAGCTCTGGAAACACCATATATTTT
TRBD1	TRBJ2-7	-	TRBV6-2/TRBV6-3	CASSLLRGHYEQYF	TGTGCCAGCAGTCTGCTCAGGGGGCACTACGAGCAGTACTTC
-	TRBJ2-7	-	TRBV11-3	CASSLGTGSSYEQYF	TGTGCCAGCAGCTTAGGCACAGGGAGTTCCTACGAGCAGTACTTC
-	TRBJ2-7	-	TRBV5-6	CASSLGRVEEQYF	TGTGCCAGCAGCTTAGGCAGGGTAGAGGAGCAGTACTTC
-	TRBJ1-5	-	TRBV19	CASSIQAPKIWENQPQHF	TGTGCCAGTAGTATACAGGCCCCGAAAATTTGGGAGAATCAGCCCCAGCATTTT
TRBD1	TRBJ1-1	few	TRBV7-3	CASSYRGQDEAFF	TGTGCCAGCAGCTACAGGGGGCAGGATGAAGCTTTCTTT
TRBD1	TRBJ1-6	-	TRBV5-1	CASSLGQGINSPLHF	TGCGCCAGCAGCTTGGGACAGGGGATCAATTCACCCCTCCACTTT
-	TRBJ2-3	-	TRBV12-3/TRBV12-4	CASSSLTGTQYF	TGTGCCAGCAGTTCCCTGACTGGGACGCAGTATTTT
-	TRBJ1-2	once	TRBV2	CASIKEYGYTF	TGTGCCAGCATTAAGGAGTATGGCTACACCTTC
TRBD1	TRBJ2-1	-	TRBV19	CASSPWTGEYNEQFF	TGTGCCAGTAGTCCTTGGACAGGCGAGTACAATGAGCAGTTCTTC
TRBD1	TRBJ1-2	once	TRBV19	CASSMRTGTYGYTF	TGTGCCAGTAGTATGAGGACAGGTACCTATGGCTACACCTTC
TRBD1	TRBJ1-2	-	TRBV18	CATSGTANYGYTF	TGTGCCACCTCCGGGACAGCTAACTATGGCTACACCTTC
TRBD1	TRBJ1-2	-	TRBV2	CASREQGYGYTF	TGTGCCAGCAGGGAACAGGGGTATGGCTACACCTTC
-	TRBJ1-6	-	TRBV5-5	CASTSSVDRLSYNSPLHF	TGTGCCAGCACCTCAAGTGTAGACAGACTCTCCTATAATTCACCCCTCCACTTT
TRBD1	TRBJ2-7	-	TRBV7-9	CASSFRDSTYEQYF	TGTGCCAGCAGCTTCCGGGACAGTACCTACGAGCAGTACTTC
-	TRBJ2-7	-	TRBV28	CASSPPGTWQYF	TGTGCCAGCAGTCCCCCAGGAACTTGGCAGTACTTC
TRBD2	TRBJ2-7	-	TRBV9	CASSVGAGGIHEQYF	TGTGCCAGCAGCGTAGGGGCGGGAGGGATCCACGAGCAGTACTTC
-	TRBJ1-5	-	TRBV6-1	CASSEVGRGQPQHF	TGTGCCAGCAGTGAAGTAGGGAGAGGACAGCCCCAGCATTTT
TRBD2	TRBJ2-1	-	TRBV27	CALTGGQETYNEQFF	TGTGCCCTAACGGGAGGCCAAGAAACCTACAATGAGCAGTTCTTC
TRBD1	TRBJ2-1	-	TRBV2	CASSGVPGQDNEQFF	TGTGCCAGCAGTGGAGTCCCGGGACAGGACAATGAGCAGTTCTTC
-	TRBJ2-7	few	TRBV3-1/TRBV3-2	CASSLIGAYEQYF	TGTGCCAGCAGCCTGATAGGGGCCTACGAGCAGTACTTC
-	TRBJ2-7	-	TRBV6-5	CASSYSKSRDTYEQYF	TGTGCCAGCAGTTACTCGAAGTCCCGGGACACGTACGAGCAGTACTTC
-	TRBJ2-7	-	TRBV7-9	CASSFSSSGNYEQYF	TGTGCCAGCAGCTTCTCAAGTAGCGGCAACTACGAGCAGTACTTC
-	TRBJ1-2	-	TRBV7-2	CASSRELGDGYTF	TGTGCCAGCAGCCGGGAGTTAGGGGATGGCTACACCTTC
TRBD1	TRBJ2-2	-	TRBV18	CASSPSDRDTGELFF	TGTGCCAGCTCACCAAGCGACAGGGATACCGGGGAGCTGTTTTTT
-	TRBJ1-6	-	TRBV21-1	CASSAQGASSYNSPLHF	TGTGCCAGCAGCGCCCAGGGGGCAAGCTCCTATAATTCACCCCTCCACTTT
-	TRBJ1-2	-	TRBV2	CASRIGGHDYGYTF	TGTGCCAGCAGGATTGGGGGACACGATTACGGCTACACCTTC
-	TRBJ2-5	once	TRBV6-1	CASSDLFRAQKETQYF	TGTGCCAGCAGTGACTTGTTCAGGGCGCAGAAAGAGACCCAGTACTTC
-	TRBJ1-6	-	TRBV7-9	CASSLNNRLNSPLHF	TGTGCCAGCAGCTTAAATAACAGGCTAAATTCACCCCTCCACTTT
-	TRBJ2-7	-	TRBV29-1	CSVEAGEASVVGEQYF	TGCAGCGTTGAAGCTGGGGAGGCTAGCGTAGTGGGCGAGCAGTACTTC
-	TRBJ1-6	-	TRBV27	CASSFIGGASYSPLHF	TGTGCCAGCAGTTTTATTGGGGGGGCTAGTTATTCACCCCTCCACTTT
-	TRBJ2-3	-	TRBV30	CAWIRRDKTDTQYF	TGTGCCTGGATTCGTAGGGACAAAACAGATACGCAGTATTTT
-	TRBJ1-1	-	TRBV6-5	CASRGPLNTEAFF	TGTGCCAGCAGGGGGCCCCTGAACACTGAAGCTTTCTTT
-	TRBJ1-1	-	TRBV7-9	CASSFRMPDTEAFF	TGTGCCAGCAGCTTCAGGATGCCCGACACTGAAGCTTTCTTT
TRBD1	TRBJ2-5	-	TRBV6-2/TRBV6-3	CASSYMSRGPETQYF	TGTGCCAGCAGTTACATGAGCAGGGGGCCGGAGACCCAGTACTTC
-	TRBJ1-1	-	TRBV7-6	CASSSRGSYGEAFF	TGTGCCAGCAGCTCGCGCGGGAGCTACGGTGAAGCTTTCTTT
-	TRBJ2-5	-	TRBV3-1/TRBV3-2	CASSQDGRGFWFEETQYF	TGTGCCAGCAGCCAAGATGGTAGGGGGTTTTGGTTTGAAGAGACCCAGTACTTC
-	TRBJ2-4	once	TRBV12-3/TRBV12-4	CASSLGEANIQYF	TGTGCCAGCAGTTTAGGGGAGGCCAACATTCAGTACTTC
TRBD1	TRBJ1-1	once	TRBV28	CASSLGTVTEAFF	TGTGCCAGCAGTTTAGGGACAGTCACTGAAGCTTTCTTT
TRBD1	TRBJ1-2	-	TRBV4-2	CASSSRLGQGDYGYTF	TGTGCCAGCTCTTCAAGATTGGGACAGGGAGACTATGGCTACACCTTC
-	TRBJ1-2	-	TRBV5-1	CASRQSPLRAHSIRAGYTF	TGCGCCAGCCGGCAATCCCCCTTGCGGGCACACTCGATTAGGGCTGGCTACACCTTC
-	TRBJ2-1	-	TRBV11-2	CASSLSGERYEQFF	TGTGCCAGCAGCTTATCAGGGGAAAGATATGAGCAGTTCTTC